This TCR beta chain is from a study of cytomegalovirus exposure and HLA in healthy donors. About this clone: Its antigen is not identified.

This CDR3 contains 15 residues. CDR1 is SNHLY, CDR2 FYNNEI, per germline. With V trimmed by 6 bases and J by 7 bases, 9 bases remained unmatched. PCR involved 60 Vbeta and 13 Jbeta primers. Only in-frame clones appear in the TCRdb table, and some are missing; sequencing was by immunoSEQ multiplex PCR. The sample has about 110,000 clones, more than 75% seen once. General observations from the study: Later, an analysis showed that TCR beta chains associated with HLA were more clonally expanded than others that were equally common. The authors assumed roughly uniform sequencing depth across donors for presence/absence analyses. In an earlier analysis, about 90% or about 30%: the productive usage of most TCR beta V segments. Analyzed later, association rates of TCRs varied across HLA loci, with DRB1 most and HLA-C fewest.

This receptor was identified in a woman aged 50 to 60 in good health and CMV-seropositive. The sequenced material came from PBMCs. The chain carries TRBV2 and TRBJ1-2; 12 bases agree with TRBD1. The CDR3: CASSREGTGGGGYTF. Here the CDR3 DNA reads TGTGCCAGCAGCAGGGAGGGGACAGGGGGCGGTGGCTACACCTTC.